Presented here are 2 T cell receptor beta chains from one specimen sequenced in a study of blood T cells in healthy people across ages. A J-beta primer mix and a sample-barcoded 5' primer were used in a second PCR of about 6 to 12 cycles. TCRdb processed the 5' RACE reads anew with MiXCR; each CDR3 protein has one entry. This sample has hundreds of thousands of distinct CDR3 sequences, with approximately 40% found just once. Sequenced material: blood. Receptor source: a man older than 75 in good health.

This clonotype was observed a few times. The chain links TRBV29-1 to TRBJ1-6, with D tentatively TRBD1 (5 bases). The CDR3 is 13 amino acids. Germline lookup yields CDR1 SQVTM and CDR2 ANQGSEA. V lost 5 bases and J lost 7, with 12 bases in between. CDR3 DNA: TGCAGCGTTCTGTCAGGGCGAAATTCACCCCTCCACTTT. Its translation: CSVLSGRNSPLHF.

This clonotype has just a few counts. The chain has TRBV27 and TRBJ2-5, with a weak D call TRBD2 (5 bases). Trimming removed 8 bases from V and 5 bases from J, with 18 bases in between. This CDR3 is built from 14 residues. CDR1 is MNHEY, CDR2 SMNVEV, per germline (reference sequence). The CDR3 sequence is CASGKSLGGETQYF. The CDR3 DNA reads as TGTGCCAGCGGCAAATCTCTGGGCGGGGAGACCCAGTACTTC.